This T cell receptor (beta chain) was documented in a study of T cells in Graves' hyperthyroidism and ophthalmopathy. Across the whole study: It was at initial diagnosis, before any treatment, that peripheral blood was collected. Study-level findings and limits: Researchers report that a 13 V-J model separated ophthalmopathy from stable hyperthyroidism.

The PBMCs studied were ones that came from 9 to 10 ml fresh peripheral blood. This clonotype has a count of ten or more. What it binds is not known. The junction and the germline gene differ at one end; a read error may be behind it. The source material, RNA transcripts, was used to amplify TCR beta CDR3 regions. HTBI primers were the set used in a first-round RT-PCR of the TCR CDR3. TCRdb itself ran the multiplex PCR reads through MiXCR, one entry per CDR3 protein. Altogether more than 300,000 distinct CDR3 sequences are present, about 14% being singletons, with the ten largest covering approximately 9.9%. Germline V gene sequence: CDR1 PRHDT, CDR2 FYEKMQ (reference sequence). This CDR3 has 14 amino acids.

This receptor was obtained from a woman aged 55-70 years with Graves' hyperthyroidism. The specimen was blood. This chain connects TRBV13 to TRBJ2-3; 8 bases align to TRBD2. This chain's CDR3 is CASRLAGRTDTQYF. The CDR3 DNA is TGTGCCAGCAGGTTAGCGGGGCGCACAGATACGCAGTATTTT.